Listed below are T cell receptor beta chains from one sample, sequenced in a study of blood T cell repertoires in COVID-19. Data came from immunoSEQ multiplex PCR; TCRdb stores just in-frame clones and leaves some out. The sample holds 400,000 to 450,000 clones, approximately 90% seen once. Source material: peripheral blood. These receptor sequences come from a man between 18 and 29 years old with COVID-19, enrolled during active disease. Both conserved end residues are part of each CDR3. A D gene is named only where the DNA matches it firmly. Some rows mark clone size as missing; the rest say once, few, many or name a class of expanded clone.

>TRBV6-5|NA|NA|TRBJ1-5
TGTGCCAGCAGTCTGTCGTGGAGTCAGCCCCAGCATTTT
CASSLSWSQPQHF
>TRBV7-8|TRBD2|NA|TRBJ2-2
TGTGCCAGCAGCCCTAGCGGGAGTTATCCCGGGGAGCTGTTTTTT
CASSPSGSYPGELFF
>TRBV20-1|NA|NA|TRBJ2-5
TGCAGTCCCGGGGGTCGGGAGACCCAGTACTTC
CSPGGRETQYF
>TRBV7-9|TRBD2|NA|TRBJ2-5
TGTGCCAGCAGTGCTGGATTAATAGCGGGCCTCCAAGAGACCCAGTACTTC
CASSAGLIAGLQETQYF
>TRBV19|TRBD1|once|TRBJ1-6
TGTGCCAGTAGTACACAACCGGGACAGGCTAAATGGAATTCACCCCTCCACTTT
CASSTQPGQAKWNSPLHF
>TRBV18|TRBD2|NA|TRBJ2-5
TGTGCCAGCTCATCCTGGAGCGGGATTCAAGAGACCCAGTACTTC
CASSSWSGIQETQYF
>TRBV7-3|TRBD1|NA|TRBJ2-1
TGTGCCAGCAGCTCCGCCCCCGGACAGGGTGGGAATGAGCAGTTCTTC
CASSSAPGQGGNEQFF
>TRBV20-1|NA|NA|TRBJ2-1
TGCAGTGCTAGTCGGCGCCGGGAGCCCGGGTACAATGAGCAGTTCTTC
CSASRRREPGYNEQFF
>TRBV7-8|NA|NA|TRBJ1-2
TGTGCCAGCAGCCAGGGGACGGGACTTTATGGCTACACCTTC
CASSQGTGLYGYTF
>TRBV7-9|NA|NA|TRBJ2-1
TGTGCCAGCAGCCCCACCAGCTGGAGCTCCTACAATGAGCAGTTCTTC
CASSPTSWSSYNEQFF
>TRBV3-1/TRBV3-2|NA|NA|TRBJ2-5
TGTGCCAGCAGCCAAGGAAGACGGCTTGGAGTTACCCAGTACTTC
CASSQGRRLGVTQYF
>TRBV25-1|NA|NA|TRBJ2-7
TGTGCCAGCAGGGAAGGAGGACAGCCTACCTACGAGCAGTACTTC
CASREGGQPTYEQYF
>TRBV2|NA|NA|TRBJ1-5
TGTGCCAGCAAGGAGATACGGAGCAATCAGCCCCAGCATTTT
CASKEIRSNQPQHF
>TRBV15|NA|NA|TRBJ2-1
TGTGCCACCAGCAGGGCCGGAGGGGGCGGAGGCCTCTACAATGAGCAGTTCTTC
CATSRAGGGGGLYNEQFF
>TRBV5-4|TRBD2|NA|TRBJ2-3
TGTGCCAGCAAAACCCCGGGACTAGCGGAGGCAGATACGCAGTATTTT
CASKTPGLAEADTQYF
>TRBV3-1/TRBV3-2|NA|NA|TRBJ1-3
TGTGCCAGCAGCCAAGTCAGAGGCTCTGGAAACACCATATATTTT
CASSQVRGSGNTIYF
>TRBV7-8|TRBD2|NA|TRBJ2-3
TGTGCCAGCAGCCGAGGGACTAGCGGGAAGGATACGCAGTATTTT
CASSRGTSGKDTQYF
>TRBV2|NA|NA|TRBJ1-1
TGTGCCAGCAGGTCAGTGAACACTGAAGCTTTCTTT
CASRSVNTEAFF
>TRBV19|TRBD1|NA|TRBJ1-2
TGTGCCAGTTCACAGGGGGCGCCTAACTATGGCTACACCTTC
CASSQGAPNYGYTF
>TRBV7-8|TRBD1|NA|TRBJ2-5
TGTGCCAGCAGCCCAAAGGGGACAGGTAGATTGGAGACCCAGTACTTC
CASSPKGTGRLETQYF
>TRBV27|NA|NA|TRBJ2-2
TGTGCCAGCAGCGGAGGCTCCCGAACGAACACCGGGGAGCTGTTTTTT
CASSGGSRTNTGELFF
>TRBV7-9|TRBD1|NA|TRBJ1-5
TGTGCCAGCAGCCCTCTTCTGGGACAGGGAGATAGCAATCAGCCCCAGCATTTT
CASSPLLGQGDSNQPQHF
>TRBV3-1/TRBV3-2|TRBD2|NA|TRBJ2-1
TGTGCCAGCAGCCAACAGCGGGGGGTTAACAATGAGCAGTTCTTC
CASSQQRGVNNEQFF
>TRBV6-2/TRBV6-3|NA|once|TRBJ2-7
TGTGCCAGCAGTTACACTCTGACCTACGAGCAGTACTTC
CASSYTLTYEQYF
>TRBV19|TRBD2|NA|TRBJ2-1
TGTGCCAGTACCGGGACTAGCGGGGGAGACAATGAGCAGTTCTTC
CASTGTSGGDNEQFF
>TRBV7-8|NA|NA|TRBJ2-2
TGTGCCAGCCCCCCAGGGGAGGGGAAGAACACCGGGGAGCTGTTTTTT
CASPPGEGKNTGELFF
>TRBV5-1|TRBD1|NA|TRBJ2-1
TGCGCCAGCAGCTCGAGAAAACAGGGGATTGAGCAGTTCTTC
CASSSRKQGIEQFF
>TRBV2|NA|NA|TRBJ1-5
TGTGCCAGCAGTAGCTCAGGGAATCAGCCCCAGCATTTT
CASSSSGNQPQHF
>TRBV5-1|TRBD1|NA|TRBJ2-5
TGCGCCAGCAGCTTGGGGGACAGGCTCCAAGAGACCCAGTACTTC
CASSLGDRLQETQYF
>TRBV4-1|NA|NA|TRBJ2-3
TGCGCCAGCAGCCCCAGGGGGGACAGTGGGCAAGGTACGCAGTATTTT
CASSPRGDSGQGTQYF
>TRBV24-1|TRBD2|NA|TRBJ2-1
TGTGCCACCAGTGACTTTACTAGCGGGAGTGGCTATGAGCAGTTCTTC
CATSDFTSGSGYEQFF
>TRBV5-6|TRBD1|NA|TRBJ2-7
TGTGCCAGCAGCTTGGGGACAGGGACCTACGAGCAGTACTTC
CASSLGTGTYEQYF
>TRBV29-1|NA|NA|TRBJ1-1
TGCAGCGCGCCCGGGTCCACTGAAGCTTTCTTT
CSAPGSTEAFF
>TRBV7-7|TRBD2|NA|TRBJ2-5
TGTGCTAGCAGCGATCCAGCGGGGGCTAAAGAGACCCAGTACTTC
CASSDPAGAKETQYF
>TRBV13|NA|NA|TRBJ1-1
TGTGCCAGCACCCCGGGGGGGGAATGGAGGGGGACTGAAGCTTTCTTT
CASTPGGEWRGTEAFF
>TRBV5-4|TRBD1|NA|TRBJ2-7
TGTGCCAGCAGCCAGGGCGGGACAGGGGCCCACGAGCAGTACTTC
CASSQGGTGAHEQYF